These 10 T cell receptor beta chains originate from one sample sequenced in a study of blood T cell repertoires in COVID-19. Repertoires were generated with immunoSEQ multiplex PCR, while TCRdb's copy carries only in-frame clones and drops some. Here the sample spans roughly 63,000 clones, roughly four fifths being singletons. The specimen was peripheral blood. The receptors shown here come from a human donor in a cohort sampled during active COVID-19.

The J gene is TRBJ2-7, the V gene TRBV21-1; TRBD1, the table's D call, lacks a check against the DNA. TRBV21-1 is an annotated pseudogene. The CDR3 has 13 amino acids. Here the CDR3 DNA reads TGTGCCAGCAGTTGGACAGGGGTCTACGAGCAGTACTTC. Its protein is CASSWTGVYEQYF.

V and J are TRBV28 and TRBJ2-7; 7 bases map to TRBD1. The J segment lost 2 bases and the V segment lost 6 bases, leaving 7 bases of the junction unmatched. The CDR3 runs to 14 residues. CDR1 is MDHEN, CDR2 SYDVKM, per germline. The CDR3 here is CASSLTGNPYEQYF. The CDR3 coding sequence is TGTGCCAGCAGCCTGACAGGGAACCCCTACGAGCAGTACTTC. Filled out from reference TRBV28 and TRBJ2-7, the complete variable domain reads DVKVTQSSRYLVKRTGEKVFLECVQDMDHENMFWYRQDPGLGLRLIYFSYDVKMKEKGDIPEGYSVSREKKERFSLILESASTNQTSMYLCASSLTGNPYEQYFGPGTRLTVT.

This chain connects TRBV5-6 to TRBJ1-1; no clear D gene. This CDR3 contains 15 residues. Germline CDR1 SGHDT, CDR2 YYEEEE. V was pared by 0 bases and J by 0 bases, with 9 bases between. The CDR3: CASSLGEGLNTEAFF. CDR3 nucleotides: TGTGCCAGCAGCTTGGGAGAGGGTTTGAACACTGAAGCTTTCTTT. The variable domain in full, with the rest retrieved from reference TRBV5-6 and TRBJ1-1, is DAGVTQSPTHLIKTRGQQVTLRCSPKSGHDTVSWYQQALGQGPQFIFQYYEEEERQRGNFPDRFSGHQFPNYSSELNVNALLLGDSALYLCASSLGEGLNTEAFFGQGTRLTVV.

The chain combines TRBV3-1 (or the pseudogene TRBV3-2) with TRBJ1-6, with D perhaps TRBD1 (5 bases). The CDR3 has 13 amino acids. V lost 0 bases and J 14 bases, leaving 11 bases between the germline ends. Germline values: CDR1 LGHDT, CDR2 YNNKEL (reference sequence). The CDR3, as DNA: TGTGCCAGCAGCCAAGATCAGGGCAAGTCCCTCCACTTT. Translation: CASSQDQGKSLHF.

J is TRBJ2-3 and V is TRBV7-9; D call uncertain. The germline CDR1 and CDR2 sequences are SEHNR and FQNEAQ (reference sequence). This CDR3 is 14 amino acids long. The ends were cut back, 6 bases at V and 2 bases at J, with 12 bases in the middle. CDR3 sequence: CASSRVVATDTQYF. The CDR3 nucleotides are TGTGCCAGCAGTCGGGTTGTGGCCACAGATACGCAGTATTTT.

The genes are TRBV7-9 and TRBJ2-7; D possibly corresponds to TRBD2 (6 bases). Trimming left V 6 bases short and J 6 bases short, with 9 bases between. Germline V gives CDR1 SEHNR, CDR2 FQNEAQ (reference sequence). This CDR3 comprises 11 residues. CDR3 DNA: TGTGCCAGCAGACGGGGGATCGAGCAGTACTTC. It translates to CASRRGIEQYF. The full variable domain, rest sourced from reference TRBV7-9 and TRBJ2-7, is DTGVSQNPRHKITKRGQNVTFRCDPISEHNRLYWYRQTLGQGPEFLTYFQNEAQLEKSRLLSDRFSAERPKGSFSTLEIQRTEQGDSAMYLCASRRGIEQYFGPGTRLTVT.

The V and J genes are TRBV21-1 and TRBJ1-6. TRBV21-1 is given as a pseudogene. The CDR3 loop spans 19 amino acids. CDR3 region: CAGRGGVGWVSSYNSPLHF. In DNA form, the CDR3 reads TGTGCCGGAAGGGGGGGGGTCGGATGGGTGAGCTCCTATAATTCACCCCTCCACTTT.

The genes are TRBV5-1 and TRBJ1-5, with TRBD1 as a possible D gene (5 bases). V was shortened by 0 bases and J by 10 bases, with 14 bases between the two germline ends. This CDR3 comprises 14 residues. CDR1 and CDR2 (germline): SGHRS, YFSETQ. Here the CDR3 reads CASSLAPGLGPQHF. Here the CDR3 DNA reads TGCGCCAGCAGCTTGGCCCCGGGACTAGGACCCCAGCATTTT.

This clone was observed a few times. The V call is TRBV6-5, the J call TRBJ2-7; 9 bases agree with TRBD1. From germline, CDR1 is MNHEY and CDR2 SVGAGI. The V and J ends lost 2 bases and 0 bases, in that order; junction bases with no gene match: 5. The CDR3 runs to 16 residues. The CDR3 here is CASSYAGTGISYEQYF. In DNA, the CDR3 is TGTGCCAGCAGTTACGCCGGGACAGGGATCTCCTACGAGCAGTACTTC.

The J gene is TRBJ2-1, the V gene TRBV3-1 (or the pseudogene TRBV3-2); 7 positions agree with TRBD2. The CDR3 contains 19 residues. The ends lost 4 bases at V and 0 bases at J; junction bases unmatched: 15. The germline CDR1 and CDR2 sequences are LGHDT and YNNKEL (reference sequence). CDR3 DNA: TGTGCCAGCAGCCTCGCCGGGAGGCGTTTCTCAAGCTCCTACAATGAGCAGTTCTTC. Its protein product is CASSLAGRRFSSSYNEQFF.